This passage covers 2 T cell receptor beta chains from one sample sequenced in a study of OX40 agonist ivuxolimab in advanced cancers. Generated by immunoSEQ multiplex PCR, the TCRdb table keeps only in-frame clones and is missing some. Of 98,000 or so clones in the sample, about 86% were seen once. This material consisted of CD4+ or CD8+ T cells sorted from blood, taken in a trial of the OX40 agonist ivuxolimab. The receptor source for this set is an adult with an advanced solid tumor such as melanoma, head and neck, liver or kidney cancer.

The V call is TRBV7-9, the J call TRBJ1-4; D remains unclear. Per the germline V gene, CDR1 is SEHNR and CDR2 is FQNEAQ (reference sequence). The CDR3 is 12 residues long. Between the trimmed V and J ends, which lost 5 bases and 12 bases, there was a span of 13 bases. The CDR3 region is CASSTPLGELFF. The DNA of the CDR3 is TGTGCCAGCAGCACGCCACTCGGGGAACTGTTTTTT.

The J gene is TRBJ1-1, the V gene TRBV19; maybe TRBD1 (6 bases). CDR3 length: 15 residues. V dropped 4 bases and J dropped 5 bases, with 17 bases sitting between them. The V gene's germline CDR1 is LNHDA and CDR2 SQIVND (reference sequence). The CDR3 loop is CASSRGQYPGTEAFF. CDR3 coding DNA: TGTGCCAGTAGTAGAGGACAGTACCCCGGGACTGAAGCTTTCTTT.